This TCR beta chain was found in a study of blood T cell repertoires in COVID-19 (dated by TCRdb to about 2020). About the full investigation: Samples from collaborators originated in the United States, Italy and Spain and spanned both the acute and convalescent phases of COVID-19. The prospective study material was composed of cDNA or gDNA derived from T cells, B-cell-depleted T cells, or PBMCs. The dataset comprised deeply sampled blood TCRbeta repertoires from subjects exposed to, actively infected with, or recovered from COVID-19. A freely available public database, intended as a resource for researchers studying the immune response to SARS-CoV-2, is where the repertoires were released. The samples were drawn from the first 160 participants of the ongoing ImmuneRACE study and from over a thousand subjects provided by 6 global collaborators. A de-identified subject ID, COVID-19 status, age in years and sex were almost always included in the sample metadata. Where available, HLA class I and class II types were taken from metadata supplied by the sample provider and were not determined by assay-based typing.

TCRbeta CDR3 regions were amplified from genomic DNA by means of the immunoSEQ Assay, a bias-controlled multiplex PCR. As for the authors' bioinformatics: Within the assay, amplification of reference gene primers was used to estimate how many nucleated cells each sample contained. To quantify the absolute abundance of each unique TCRbeta CDR3 rearrangement, sequence reads were collapsed and filtered. For each sample, productive Simpson clonality was calculated as the square root of Simpson's diversity index across productive rearrangements. TCRdb took over this immuneACCESS table, retaining in-frame rearrangements with V and J assigned. Such tables are incomplete; in checked studies, under half of the missing clones stem from an unresolved V gene, and the remainder is unexplained. V and J calls and clone size come straight from that table; D and trimming were deduced from the DNA. The sample table records 100,000 to 150,000 clones; roughly four fifths of these occur just once. Of the sample, roughly 15% is held by the ten largest clones.

Points the paper makes about the study in general: Clinical and demographic metadata were provided uncurated, with the amount varying by source and participant.

One collaborating source in Seattle enrolled patients during active infection and followed them longitudinally through the course of disease. The collaborating institutions used their own protocols to collect whole blood in K2EDTA tubes. Collaborator samples were shipped for TCRbeta analysis as frozen whole blood, isolated PBMCs, or DNA extracted from either sample type. Looking up the germline V gene yields CDR1 MDHEN and CDR2 SYDVKM. Deletion took 8 bases off V and 10 bases off J, with a span of 18 bases between the germline ends. The CDR3 runs 14 amino acids, cysteine and phenylalanine included. Only the CDR3 region is kept as DNA, spanning 42 bases read in frame from base 1. As for this clone: Its antigen target is currently unknown. No much larger clone exists at a distance of one base, and base qualities are not known.

The source is a man in his thirties or forties with COVID-19, enrolled during active disease. The sequencing sample was made of peripheral blood. The sequence joins TRBV28 to TRBJ1-6; TRBD1 is possibly the D segment (5 matching bases). The nucleotides read TGTGCCAGCTCACCGGGCGGGGCTGGGTCACCCCTCCACTTT. Its protein reads: CASSPGGAGSPLHF.